One sample yielded the 19 T cell receptor beta chains listed below, sequenced in a study of shared clonotypes between healthy human individuals (dated by TCRdb to the early 2020s). Library preparation was by the immunoSEQ multiplex PCR assay. TCRdb holds this immuneACCESS table with in-frame rearrangements only. Some clones are missing; in checked studies, unresolved V genes explain under half, and the rest has no known cause. The sample contains around 1.1 million clones, 70% to 85% of them found a single time. The ten largest clones take up about 0.94% of the sample. Sequencing was carried out using memory CD4+ T cells from PBMCs. The cell subset or site label of this sample denotes: CD45RA-negative fraction. The receptors come from a man younger than 30 in good health. Some clones in this sample may be carry-over from other donors' samples.

This clone was found once. Different DNA sequences within this sample yield the same CDR3. The CDR3 sequence: CASSPGREETQYF. The CDR3 DNA is TGTGCCAGCAGTCCAGGGAGGGAAGAGACCCAGTACTTC. The rearrangement joins TRBV28 to TRBJ2-5; TRBD2 aligns across 7 bases. Trimming took 5 bases from V and 3 from J; bases not matched to a gene: 3. Germline CDR1 is MDHEN and CDR2 is SYDVKM. The length of the CDR3 is 13 residues.

The chain links TRBV28 to TRBJ2-7; 12 bases are a match to TRBD2. This CDR3 contains 18 residues. V was clipped by 6 bases and J by 0 bases; unmatched bases: 12. Germline V lookup: CDR1 MDHEN, CDR2 SYDVKM. The CDR3 sequence: CASRKNPGTSGFSYEQYF. For the CDR3, the DNA is TGTGCCAGCAGGAAGAATCCAGGGACTAGCGGGTTCTCCTACGAGCAGTACTTC.

This clone was seen many times. The chain has TRBV30 and TRBJ1-3; 7 nucleotides match TRBD1. The CDR3 is 14 residues long. CDR1 and CDR2 (germline): GTSNPN, SVGIG (reference sequence). The J segment lost 4 bases and the V segment lost 1 base, leaving 4 bases of the junction unmatched. CDR3 DNA: TGTGCCTGGAGTGCCCTGGGACAGGGAAACACCATATATTTT. Protein product: CAWSALGQGNTIYF.

V gene TRBV2 combines with J gene TRBJ1-1; 8 positions agree with TRBD1. Per germline, CDR1 SNHLY and CDR2 FYNNEI. The CDR3 totals 15 residues. V lost 3 bases to trimming and J lost 0 bases; unmatched junction nucleotides: 3. The CDR3 region is CASSDQGAMNTEAFF. DNA for the CDR3: TGTGCCAGCAGTGATCAGGGGGCCATGAACACTGAAGCTTTCTTT.

The rearrangement uses TRBV28 and TRBJ2-5, with 9 positions matching TRBD1. This CDR3 region has 15 residues. Germline loops: CDR1 MDHEN, CDR2 SYDVKM. V was pared by 4 bases and J by 3 bases, with 6 bases of the junction left unmatched. The CDR3 loop reads CASSSWTGVKETQYF. CDR3 coding DNA: TGTGCCAGCAGTTCGTGGACAGGGGTCAAAGAGACCCAGTACTTC.

Note on this clone: Germline is not matched at one junction end, which may reflect a read error. The J gene is TRBJ2-5, the V gene TRBV5-3, with 10 bases matching TRBD2. The J call may be wrong; the DNA end is better matched by TRBJ2-7. TRBV5-3 is an open reading frame whose function is uncertain. CDR3 length equals 15 residues. DNA of the CDR3: TGTGCCAGCAGCTTTTGGACTAGCGGCTCCTACGAGCAGTACTTC. Translation gives CASSFWTSGSYEQYF.

The chain joins TRBV5-1 to TRBJ2-2; 9 nucleotides align to TRBD2. The CDR3 extends over 16 amino acids. The ends lost 3 bases at V and 6 bases at J; junction bases unmatched: 9. Looked up from germline, CDR1 is SGHRS and CDR2 is YFSETQ. This CDR3 reads CASSSLPTSGAGELFF. CDR3 nucleotide sequence: TGCGCCAGCAGCTCGCTCCCGACTAGCGGTGCCGGGGAGCTGTTTTTT.

A note on this clone: The same CDR3 also results from other DNA sequences found in this sample. V usage is TRBV5-1 and J usage is TRBJ2-5, with 8 bases identical to TRBD1. After removal of 4 bases from V and 2 bases from J, the junction contained 4 bases not matched to a gene. Looked up from germline, CDR1 is SGHRS and CDR2 is YFSETQ. The CDR3 contains 14 residues. The CDR3 is CASSPGQGQETQYF. The CDR3 nucleotides read TGCGCCAGCAGCCCTGGACAGGGACAAGAGACCCAGTACTTC.

The chain employs TRBV7-7 and TRBJ2-5, with D maybe TRBD2 (6 bases). There are 15 residues in the CDR3. Per the germline V gene, CDR1 is SSHAT and CDR2 is FNYEAQ (reference sequence). Trimming pared 3 bases from V and 2 bases from J, leaving 13 bases between. CDR3: CASSFGRGGQETQYF. CDR3 DNA sequence: TGTGCCAGCAGCTTCGGCCGGGGAGGACAAGAGACCCAGTACTTC. Full variable domain (outside the CDR3, taken from reference TRBV7-7 and TRBJ2-5): GAGVSQSPRYKVTKRGQDVTLRCDPISSHATLYWYQQALGQGPEFLTYFNYEAQPDKSGLPSDRFSAERPEGSISTLTIQRTEQRDSAMYRCASSFGRGGQETQYFGPGTRLLVL.

CDR3 amino acids: CASSPTRGTEQYF. The CDR3 region has the DNA TGTGCCAGCTCACCGACACGGGGGACCGAGCAGTACTTC. The V gene is TRBV18, the J gene TRBJ2-7; maybe TRBD2 (6 bases). The CDR3 covers 13 residues. V lost 3 bases, J lost 6 bases, and 12 bases lay in between. CDR1 KGHSH and CDR2 LQKENI come from the germline V gene.

This chain uses TRBV6-5 with TRBJ2-5; D possibly corresponds to TRBD1 (6 bases). CDR3 length equals 14 residues. Germline V lookup: CDR1 MNHEY, CDR2 SVGAGI. V lost 8 bases, J lost 4 bases, and 17 bases lay in between. CDR3 coding DNA: TGTGCCAGCCGCCCGCTGGGGGCAGGAGAGACCCAGTACTTC. Amino acids: CASRPLGAGETQYF.

In its sample, this clone was seen once. V and J are TRBV7-3 and TRBJ2-3; no clear D. The germline V gene encodes CDR1 SGHTA and CDR2 FQGTGA. The CDR3 is made up of 13 amino acids. The ends were cut back, 5 bases at V and 4 bases at J, with 10 bases in the middle. The CDR3 DNA reads as TGTGCCAGCAGCCCCGCTAGTTCAGATACGCAGTATTTT. It codes for CASSPASSDTQYF.

This clone showed up just once. V and J are TRBV7-9 and TRBJ2-1; 8 bases map to TRBD2. The germline gives CDR1 SEHNR, CDR2 FQNEAQ (reference sequence). After removal of 3 bases from V and 6 bases from J, the junction contained 4 bases not matched to a gene. The CDR3 is 14 amino acids. The CDR3 nucleotides read TGTGCCAGCAGCTTCGGACTAGCCGTCAATGAGCAGTTCTTC. It codes for CASSFGLAVNEQFF.

The chain has TRBV9 and TRBJ2-3; 15 bases are a match to TRBD2. Looked up from germline, CDR1 is SGDLS and CDR2 is YYNGEE. J was trimmed by 2 bases and V by 7 bases; bases with no gene match: 8. The CDR3 has 17 amino acids. CDR3 DNA sequence: TGTGCCAGCTCCCCAAGGACTAGCGGGAGGGACACAGATACGCAGTATTTT. It encodes CASSPRTSGRDTDTQYF.

This chain connects TRBV5-1 to TRBJ2-1, with 12 bases aligning to TRBD2. Germline CDR1 SGHRS, CDR2 YFSETQ. The trim removed 3 bases at V and 9 bases at J, leaving 10 bases unmatched. This CDR3 comprises 16 residues. The CDR3 DNA follows: TGCGCCAGCAGCTATCTAGCGGGAGGGCCTGTGGGTGAGCAGTTCTTC. This encodes CASSYLAGGPVGEQFF.

The rearrangement uses TRBV25-1 and TRBJ1-3; D may be TRBD1 (6 bases). The CDR3 covers 12 residues. Germline assignment: CDR1 MGHDK and CDR2 SYGVNS. The CDR3 nucleotides are TGTGCAGCCACAGGGTTTGGAAACACCATATATTTT. This translates into CAATGFGNTIYF. The full variable domain, its missing parts supplied by reference TRBV25-1 and TRBJ1-3, is EADIYQTPRYLVIGTGKKITLECSQTMGHDKMYWYQQDPGMELHLIHYSYGVNSTEKGDLSSESTVSRIRTEHFPLTLESARPSHTSQYLCAATGFGNTIYFGEGSWLTVV.

Remarks on this clone: This sample includes further DNA sequences coding for the same CDR3. This rearrangement joins TRBV5-1 to TRBJ2-7, with D maybe TRBD2 (6 bases). Germline lookup yields CDR1 SGHRS and CDR2 YFSETQ. V was cut by 4 bases and J by 1 base, with 12 bases left in between. CDR3 length: 14 residues. The chain's CDR3 is CASSPDGLSYEQYF. The CDR3 coding sequence is TGCGCCAGCAGCCCGGACGGACTATCCTACGAGCAGTACTTC. Complete variable domain (other parts from reference TRBV5-1 and TRBJ2-7): KAGVTQTPRYLIKTRGQQVTLSCSPISGHRSVSWYQQTPGQGLQFLFEYFSETQRNKGNFPGRFSGRQFSNSRSEMNVSTLELGDSALYLCASSPDGLSYEQYFGPGTRLTVT.

The CDR3 reads CASRSEGYGYTF. CDR3 nucleotides: TGTGCCAGCCGGTCCGAAGGCTATGGCTACACCTTC. The chain uses TRBV2 and TRBJ1-2; D is undetermined. Germline values: CDR1 SNHLY, CDR2 FYNNEI. This CDR3 is 12 amino acids long. Trimming stripped 8 bases from V and 4 bases from J, with 11 bases between.

The sample holds a few counts of this clone. This rearrangement joins TRBV6-5 to TRBJ1-4; weak D call: TRBD1 (5 bases). Germline V gene lookup returns CDR1 MNHEY and CDR2 SVGAGI. The CDR3 contains 15 residues. Trimming took off 2 bases at V and 6 bases at J, with 13 bases between the two ends. CDR3 sequence: CASSYREGDYEKLFF. The CDR3 bases are TGTGCCAGCAGTTACAGGGAAGGGGACTATGAAAAACTGTTTTTT.